A selection of T cell receptor beta chains follows, all from one sample in a study of blood T cell repertoires in COVID-19. Generated by immunoSEQ multiplex PCR, the TCRdb table keeps only in-frame clones and is missing some. The repertoire holds approximately 150,000 clones, roughly 84% seen once, with around 1.2% in the top ten. Sequenced input: PBMCs or T cells enriched from blood (not recorded which). The receptors were sampled from a human donor with acute COVID-19. The donor label of this sample is uncertain. Both conserved end residues are part of each CDR3. The D gene is left open where the match is weak. The size of a clone is reported for some rows only, either as once, few or many, or as a class for expanded clones.

d_call: -
cdr3_length: 16
j_call: TRBJ2-3
clone_size: -
v_call: TRBV4-1
cdr3_aa: CASSQVRLVRTDTQYF
cdr3_nt: TGCGCCAGCAGCCAAGTGAGGCTAGTACGGACAGATACGCAGTATTTT

d_call: TRBD1
cdr3_length: 14
j_call: TRBJ1-6
clone_size: -
v_call: TRBV19
cdr3_aa: CASSRQGRNSPLHF
cdr3_nt: TGTGCCAGTAGTAGACAGGGTCGTAATTCACCCCTCCACTTT

d_call: -
cdr3_length: 12
j_call: TRBJ1-1
clone_size: -
v_call: TRBV29-1
cdr3_aa: CSVGDRNTEAFF
cdr3_nt: TGCAGCGTAGGTGACAGGAACACTGAAGCTTTCTTT

d_call: TRBD2
cdr3_length: 16
j_call: TRBJ2-7
clone_size: -
v_call: TRBV6-1
cdr3_aa: CASSDGTSRISYEQYF
cdr3_nt: TGTGCCAGCAGTGACGGGACTAGTCGGATTTCCTACGAGCAGTACTTC

d_call: TRBD2
cdr3_length: 16
j_call: TRBJ2-3
clone_size: -
v_call: TRBV10-3
cdr3_aa: CAISEYQRGGQDTQYF
cdr3_nt: TGTGCCATCAGTGAGTACCAGCGGGGGGGTCAAGATACGCAGTATTTT

d_call: -
cdr3_length: 18
j_call: TRBJ1-5
clone_size: -
v_call: TRBV27
cdr3_aa: CATSRRGAGIGLNQPQHF
cdr3_nt: TGTGCCACCTCAAGGCGGGGGGCGGGTATAGGCCTAAATCAGCCCCAGCATTTT

d_call: -
cdr3_length: 15
j_call: TRBJ1-6
clone_size: few
v_call: TRBV7-3
cdr3_aa: CASSLGQGANSPLHF
cdr3_nt: TGTGCCAGCAGCTTAGGGCAGGGTGCAAATTCACCCCTCCACTTT

d_call: -
cdr3_length: 15
j_call: TRBJ2-6
clone_size: -
v_call: TRBV24-1
cdr3_aa: CATSDPKLGANVLTF
cdr3_nt: TGTGCCACCAGTGATCCCAAGCTTGGGGCCAACGTCCTGACTTTC

d_call: -
cdr3_length: 13
j_call: TRBJ2-7
clone_size: -
v_call: TRBV27
cdr3_aa: CASSLKLHYEQYF
cdr3_nt: TGTGCCAGCAGTTTAAAGTTACACTACGAGCAGTACTTC

d_call: TRBD1
cdr3_length: 13
j_call: TRBJ1-2
clone_size: few
v_call: TRBV29-1
cdr3_aa: CSVPGQGNYGYTF
cdr3_nt: TGCAGCGTACCGGGACAGGGGAACTATGGCTACACCTTC

d_call: -
cdr3_length: 12
j_call: TRBJ2-7
clone_size: -
v_call: TRBV3-1/TRBV3-2
cdr3_aa: CASSQATYEQYF
cdr3_nt: TGTGCCAGCAGCCAAGCCACCTACGAGCAGTACTTC

d_call: TRBD1
cdr3_length: 16
j_call: TRBJ1-2
clone_size: once
v_call: TRBV24-1
cdr3_aa: CATSDPSGQGSRGYTF
cdr3_nt: TGTGCCACCAGTGATCCATCAGGACAGGGCAGTCGTGGCTACACCTTC

d_call: -
cdr3_length: 14
j_call: TRBJ2-5
clone_size: -
v_call: TRBV5-4
cdr3_aa: CASSLAGDEGTQYF
cdr3_nt: TGTGCCAGCAGCTTGGCAGGGGACGAGGGGACCCAGTACTTC

d_call: -
cdr3_length: 17
j_call: TRBJ2-6
clone_size: -
v_call: TRBV19
cdr3_aa: CASSIEVGSSGANVLTF
cdr3_nt: TGTGCCAGTAGTATAGAGGTAGGGAGCTCTGGGGCCAACGTCCTGACTTTC

d_call: -
cdr3_length: 16
j_call: TRBJ1-1
clone_size: -
v_call: TRBV4-1
cdr3_aa: CASSQPRTGKSTEAFF
cdr3_nt: TGCGCCAGCAGCCAACCCAGGACGGGGAAAAGCACTGAAGCTTTCTTT

d_call: -
cdr3_length: 13
j_call: TRBJ2-7
clone_size: few
v_call: TRBV5-1
cdr3_aa: CASSWTVDYEQYF
cdr3_nt: TGCGCCAGCAGCTGGACAGTTGACTACGAGCAGTACTTC

d_call: -
cdr3_length: 14
j_call: TRBJ2-3
clone_size: -
v_call: TRBV19
cdr3_aa: CATNPGSFADTQYF
cdr3_nt: TGTGCCACTAATCCGGGTAGCTTCGCAGATACGCAGTATTTT

d_call: -
cdr3_length: 14
j_call: TRBJ1-4
clone_size: -
v_call: TRBV5-5
cdr3_aa: CASSLAGANEKLFF
cdr3_nt: TGTGCCAGCAGCTTGGCAGGGGCTAATGAAAAACTGTTTTTT

d_call: -
cdr3_length: 13
j_call: TRBJ1-2
clone_size: once
v_call: TRBV2
cdr3_aa: CASKESATDGYTF
cdr3_nt: TGTGCCAGCAAGGAATCCGCGACTGATGGCTACACCTTC

d_call: -
cdr3_length: 13
j_call: TRBJ2-1
clone_size: -
v_call: TRBV19
cdr3_aa: CASSGTWGAEQFF
cdr3_nt: TGTGCCAGTAGTGGGACTTGGGGTGCGGAGCAGTTCTTC

d_call: TRBD2
cdr3_length: 15
j_call: TRBJ2-3
clone_size: -
v_call: TRBV24-1
cdr3_aa: CATSEGGGPTDTQYF
cdr3_nt: TGTGCCACCAGTGAGGGCGGGGGGCCCACAGATACGCAGTATTTT

d_call: -
cdr3_length: 13
j_call: TRBJ1-5
clone_size: few
v_call: TRBV6-4
cdr3_aa: CASSVESNQPQHF
cdr3_nt: TGTGCCAGCAGCGTGGAGAGCAATCAGCCCCAGCATTTT